Each of the 23 T cell receptor beta chains below was sequenced from the same sample in a study of cytomegalovirus exposure and HLA in healthy donors. 13 Jbeta primers and 60 Vbeta primers were used for the PCR. Clones were read by immunoSEQ multiplex PCR, and TCRdb kept only the in-frame ones, dropping some. The sample yields about 93,000 clones, about four fifths seen once. The sequenced material came from PBMCs. The source is a man aged 45-60 years in good health and CMV-seronegative.

This clone was recorded a few times. The V call is TRBV5-6, the J call TRBJ2-7; TRBD1 agrees at 8 bases. The CDR3 is 15 amino acids. Germline CDR1 reads SGHDT; CDR2 reads YYEEEE. Unmatched junction bases numbered 8, after V lost 3 bases and J lost 3 bases. The CDR3, as DNA: TGTGCCAGCAGCTCAGAGGGACAGGCGATCTACGAGCAGTACTTC. Translating gives CASSSEGQAIYEQYF.

In this sample, this clone turned up once. This rearrangement joins TRBV28 to TRBJ2-1, with 12 bases fitting TRBD2. This CDR3 contains 15 residues. Germline-derived CDR1 and CDR2 are MDHEN and SYDVKM. Trimming cost V 8 bases and J 4 bases; bases outside gene matches: 6. CDR3 region: CASVRTSGIYNEQFF. The CDR3 DNA sequence: TGTGCCAGCGTAAGGACTAGCGGGATTTACAATGAGCAGTTCTTC.

This chain uses TRBV19 with TRBJ1-1; 7 nucleotides align to TRBD1. Germline CDR1 is LNHDA and CDR2 is SQIVND (reference sequence). V shed 6 bases, J shed 5 bases, and the junction held 12 bases outside the gene matches. The CDR3 sequence is 15 residues long. In DNA form, the CDR3 reads TGTGCCAGTAGCCAGACAGGGATAGGCTTGACTGAAGCTTTCTTT. Translation gives CASSQTGIGLTEAFF.

The chain joins TRBV5-4 to TRBJ1-6, with 8 bases that match TRBD1. The V and J ends lost 4 bases and 10 bases, in that order; junction bases with no gene match: 10. Germline V gene data show CDR1 as SGHNT and CDR2 as YYREEE (reference sequence). The CDR3 runs to 15 residues. The CDR3 coding sequence is TGTGCCAGCAGCCCCGGACAGGGAGGGGGATCACCCCTCCACTTT. Translated: CASSPGQGGGSPLHF.

The chain links TRBV19 to TRBJ1-2; the match to TRBD1 covers 8 bases. V shed 6 bases and J 6 bases; nucleotides not matched to a gene: 12. The germline V gene encodes CDR1 LNHDA and CDR2 SQIVND (reference sequence). The CDR3 covers 15 residues. The CDR3 region is CASSETNRDRHGYTF. DNA for the CDR3: TGTGCCAGTAGCGAGACGAACCGGGACAGGCATGGCTACACCTTC.

The chain employs TRBV12-5 and TRBJ2-3; 11 bases are shared with TRBD2. Germline CDR1 is LGHNT and CDR2 is FRNRAP. The CDR3 length is 16 residues. Trimming removed 3 bases from V and 3 bases from J; junction bases left unmatched: 5. In DNA, the CDR3 is TGTGCTAGTGGTTTAGGTCTAGCGGGAGGAACAGATACGCAGTATTTT. As protein: CASGLGLAGGTDTQYF.

The chain joins TRBV18 to TRBJ1-3; TRBD1 aligns across 7 bases. The J segment lost 6 bases and the V segment lost 4 bases, leaving 9 bases of the junction unmatched. Germline V gene data show CDR1 as KGHSH and CDR2 as LQKENI. This CDR3 spans 15 amino acids. The DNA of the CDR3 is TGTGCCAGCTCACGGCCGGGACAGCGTGCAAACACCATATATTTT. Translation gives CASSRPGQRANTIYF. The full variable domain, in which reference TRBV18 and TRBJ1-3 provide the parts outside the CDR3, is NAGVMQNPRHLVRRRGQEARLRCSPMKGHSHVYWYRQLPEEGLKFMVYLQKENIIDESGMPKERFSAEFPKEGPSILRIQQVVRGDSAAYFCASSRPGQRANTIYFGEGSWLTVV.

V gene TRBV13 combines with J gene TRBJ2-3; D is unresolved. Germline lookup yields CDR1 PRHDT and CDR2 FYEKMQ (reference sequence). CDR3 length equals 14 residues. Trimming shortened V by 5 bases and J by 3 bases, and 12 bases separated the two germline ends. CDR3 nucleotides: TGTGCCAGCAGCGACTCTAGTCAAACAGATACGCAGTATTTT. This translates into CASSDSSQTDTQYF.

The chain combines TRBV5-6 with TRBJ2-7, with TRBD2 matching 9 bases. The CDR3 spans 16 residues. The trim removed 3 bases at V and 7 bases at J, leaving 14 bases unmatched. Germline V CDR1 and CDR2: SGHDT, YYEEEE. CDR3: CASSSPGSGSPGEQYF. The CDR3 DNA reads TGTGCCAGCAGCTCCCCAGGTAGCGGGAGCCCAGGAGAGCAGTACTTC.

The chain joins TRBV7-3 to TRBJ2-3, with TRBD2 matching 10 bases. From germline, CDR1 is SGHTA and CDR2 FQGTGA. V lost 6 bases and J lost 3; bases outside the gene matches: 12. CDR3 length equals 17 residues. The CDR3 DNA reads as TGTGCCAGCAGTTGGGAGGAAGCGGGAGGGCTAACAGATACGCAGTATTTT. It specifies CASSWEEAGGLTDTQYF.

The CDR3 spells CASSPGLAESTDTQYF. DNA for the CDR3: TGTGCCAGCAGCCCGGGACTAGCCGAGAGCACAGATACGCAGTATTTT. The chain recombines TRBV4-2 with TRBJ2-3; 9 nucleotides align to TRBD2. Germline loops: CDR1 LGHNA, CDR2 YNFKEQ. Germline trimming cut 4 bases from V and 0 bases from J; bases unmatched to any gene: 5. CDR3 length equals 16 residues.

The count of this clone is one. V usage is TRBV14 and J usage is TRBJ2-2; D call uncertain. The V and J ends lost 4 bases and 4 bases respectively, with 16 bases between them. The CDR3 has 16 residues. Germline V lookup: CDR1 SGHDN, CDR2 FVKESK. CDR3 sequence (DNA): TGTGCCAGCAGCCGAAGTCCTAGGCCGATCACCGGGGAGCTGTTTTTT. This translates into CASSRSPRPITGELFF. The whole variable domain, filled in from reference TRBV14 and TRBJ2-2, reads EAGVTQFPSHSVIEKGQTVTLRCDPISGHDNLYWYRRVMGKEIKFLLHFVKESKQDESGMPNNRFLAERTGGTYSTLKVQPAELEDSGVYFCASSRSPRPITGELFFGEGSRLTVL.

The V and J genes are TRBV15 and TRBJ2-5, with TRBD2 matching 8 bases. V lost 1 base, J lost 2 bases, and 6 bases stayed unmatched. Germline lookup yields CDR1 LNHNV and CDR2 YYDKDF (reference sequence). There are 16 residues in the CDR3. In DNA, the CDR3 is TGTGCCACCAGCAGAGGGCTAGCGGGCGTACAAGAGACCCAGTACTTC. Protein sequence: CATSRGLAGVQETQYF.

CDR3: CASSQEGTRRPLEQYF. CDR3 bases: TGCGCCAGCAGCCAAGAGGGGACTCGAAGGCCCCTCGAGCAGTACTTC. The rearrangement uses TRBV4-1 and TRBJ2-7; weak D call: TRBD2 (6 bases). There are 16 residues in the CDR3. Germline CDR1 and CDR2: MGHRA and YSYEKL. V was pared by 0 bases and J by 6 bases, with 18 bases between.

The chain couples TRBV29-1 to TRBJ1-1, with a possible D match to TRBD1 (5 bases). CDR3 length equals 13 residues. From germline, CDR1 is SQVTM and CDR2 ANQGSEA. Trimming took off 4 bases at V and 2 bases at J, with 11 bases between the two ends. CDR3 bases: TGCAGCGTTGCGATACAGGCAAACACTGAAGCTTTCTTT. Protein sequence: CSVAIQANTEAFF. Together with reference TRBV29-1 and TRBJ1-1, the CDR3 gives the full variable domain: SAVISQKPSRDICQRGTSLTIQCQVDSQVTMMFWYRQQPGQSLTLIATANQGSEATYESGFVIDKFPISRPNLTFSTLTVSNMSPEDSSIYLCSVAIQANTEAFFGQGTRLTVV.

The chain recombines TRBV15 with TRBJ2-7, with 9 bases aligning to TRBD2. This CDR3 comprises 15 residues. Germline V gene lookup returns CDR1 LNHNV and CDR2 YYDKDF (reference sequence). The J segment lost 10 bases and the V segment lost 1 base, leaving 11 bases of the junction unmatched. The chain's CDR3 is CATSRGNGGREPQYF. The CDR3, as DNA: TGTGCCACCAGCAGAGGGAACGGCGGGAGGGAGCCCCAGTACTTC.

This chain connects TRBV7-2 to TRBJ2-7; 12 bases align to TRBD1. This CDR3 is built from 16 residues. V trimming: 3 bases; J trimming: 2 bases; junction bases outside the gene matches: 5. Germline V CDR1 and CDR2: SGHTA, FQGNSA. The CDR3 is CASSFGTGGRAYEQYF. DNA of the CDR3: TGTGCCAGCAGCTTTGGGACAGGGGGCAGGGCCTACGAGCAGTACTTC.

This chain links TRBV2 with TRBJ2-7, with D uncertain. This CDR3 has 14 residues. Looked up from germline, CDR1 is SNHLY and CDR2 is FYNNEI. Between the trimmed V and J ends, which lost 5 bases and 0 bases, there was a span of 11 bases. This CDR3 reads CASSLQPSSYEQYF. The CDR3 nucleotides read TGTGCCAGCAGTCTTCAACCGAGCTCCTACGAGCAGTACTTC.

The chain links TRBV29-1 to TRBJ1-1, with a possible D match to TRBD1 (6 bases). Per germline, CDR1 SQVTM and CDR2 ANQGSEA. CDR3 length equals 13 residues. With 5 bases removed from V and 0 bases from J, the gap between germline ends came to 10 bases. The DNA of the CDR3 is TGCAGCGTTTCGGGACACTTGAACACTGAAGCTTTCTTT. Its protein is CSVSGHLNTEAFF.

The genes are TRBV4-1 and TRBJ2-4; 11 positions match TRBD2. The CDR3 runs 16 residues. Trimming at V came to 1 base and at J to 8 bases, leaving 7 bases not matched to a gene. CDR1 and CDR2 (germline): MGHRA, YSYEKL. CDR3 sequence: CASSQGLTSGSDIQYF. Here the CDR3 DNA reads TGCGCCAGCAGCCAAGGGTTAACTAGCGGGAGTGACATTCAGTACTTC.

The chain employs TRBV6-5 and TRBJ2-5, with 7 bases aligning to TRBD1. Germline values: CDR1 MNHEY, CDR2 SVGAGI. After removal of 5 bases from V and 5 bases from J, the junction contained 2 bases not matched to a gene. The CDR3 runs 12 residues. The CDR3 sequence: CASSPRGETQYF. The CDR3 region has the DNA TGTGCCAGCAGTCCCAGGGGGGAGACCCAGTACTTC.

V is TRBV6-6 and J is TRBJ2-7; TRBD2 might be the D (5 bases). V lost 7 bases and J 3 bases, leaving 7 bases between the germline ends. Germline CDR1 MNHNY, CDR2 SVGAGI (reference sequence). The CDR3 has 11 residues. The CDR3 spells CASTAGYEQYF. The CDR3, as DNA: TGTGCCAGCACCGCGGGCTACGAGCAGTACTTC.

V usage is TRBV7-2 and J usage is TRBJ1-1; D is undetermined. Germline values: CDR1 SGHTA, CDR2 FQGNSA. V shed 4 bases and J shed 2 bases, with 14 bases lying between them. The CDR3 covers 15 residues. For the CDR3, the DNA is TGTGCCAGCAGCTCCGGTGGGAGAATTAACACTGAAGCTTTCTTT. Its translation: CASSSGGRINTEAFF.